This entry concerns a single TCR beta chain. Study processing details: The assay estimated nucleated cells by amplifying reference gene primers. TCRdb's table, derived via immunoSEQ multiplex PCR, lists solely in-frame clones and lacks some. The V and J calls and the clone size are those of that table, but D and trimming were determined from the DNA. The sample records over 65,000 clones, 75% to 95% being singletons. The data were obtained in a study of blood T cell repertoires in COVID-19. Study overall: Samples came from the United States, Italy and Spain, spanning acute and convalescent COVID-19. Sources were T cells, B-cell-depleted T cells, or PBMCs; the material itself was cDNA or gDNA.

Germline values: CDR1 SGDLS, CDR2 YYNGEE. CDR3 length equals 12 residues. The V gene lost 5 bases and the J gene lost 5 bases, with 9 bases spanning the gap. This chain joins TRBV9 and TRBJ2-3; D gene ambiguous. The sequence came from an elderly woman with acute or convalescent COVID-19. The sample consisted of peripheral blood. The CDR3 DNA follows: TGTGCCAGCAGTCCACAAAAAGATACGCAGTATTTT. Its protein product is CASSPQKDTQYF.